What follows describes a single T cell receptor delta chain. Its antigen specificity is not known. The junction departs from the called germline gene at one end, perhaps through a read error. This specimen comes from a study of delta chains in infants with herpesvirus infections (dated by TCRdb to about 2023). For the study in its entirety: To characterize gammadelta T cell responses to primary cytomegalovirus (CMV) infection, researchers prospectively followed a birth cohort of Ugandan infants starting at birth. Infant blood samples fell into approximate age groups of 1.5, 4, 8 and 12 months. The study looked for a public fetal Vdelta1/Vgamma8 gammadelta TCR clonotype in infants infected with CMV after birth. Previously published Belgian fetal and cord blood gammadelta TCR data were added only for comparison and were not generated in this cohort. gammadelta TCRs were sequenced from PBMC obtained from under 20 CMV-infected infants (one congenitally infected) and eight or nine CMV-uninfected infants for whom sufficient sample was available.

Pregnant women getting prenatal care were recruited in Kampala, Uganda, and their infants were enrolled; maternal HIV status had to be documented. Weekly visits were made to families, and infant clinical information, oral swabs and peripheral blood were collected beginning at 6 weeks of age and every 4 months thereafter. Blood was drawn into heparin tubes, and PBMC were separated by Ficoll-Paque density gradient centrifugation and then cryopreserved. Library method: RT-PCR. PBMC RNA was reverse transcribed with SuperScript II using gamma-chain- and delta-chain-specific primers to generate TCR cDNA. cDNA was purified with AMPure XP beads, amplified, and indexed with Illumina adapters using the Nextera XT Index Kit. Sequencing of gammadelta TCR libraries was carried out on an Illumina MiSeq using a V2 300-cycle kit. Concerning the study's data processing: Using MiXCR v2.1.12, CDR3 sequences were assembled, and reads were mapped onto D, J and V genes obtained from GenBank. Repertoire analyses of the CDR3 clonotypes were performed with VDJtools v1.2.1. TCRdb reanalyzed the public reads with the CATT caller, and identical DNA sequences were merged afterwards. TCRdb assigned the V and J calls; the authors' analysis was not used. This sample comprises about 1,500 delta-chain clones, 28% of them detected only once. The ten largest clones take up 9% to 9.5% of the sample.

Measured from the cysteine to the phenylalanine, the CDR3 is 18 residues long. Only the CDR3 part of the read is kept: 54 bases, read in frame from the first base. The germline V gene encodes CDR1 TSWWSYY and CDR2 QGS. What the authors observed across the whole study: The public clonotype might still be present below the detection limit in CMV-uninfected infants. Of approximately 19 CMV-infected infants, 4 carried the public Vdelta1 clonotype: the congenitally infected infant plus three who were infected postnatally before 120 days of age. Limitations noted by the authors included a small sample size and a lack of race- or environment-matched controls, because nearly all Ugandans acquire CMV before adulthood. Public-clonotype frequency among Vdelta1 cells appeared to correlate inversely with age at infection and decayed rapidly, seemingly not persisting beyond approximately two months. The public clonotype was found only at the first time point after infection and was absent in uninfected infants and in those infected after 120 days.

The rearranged segments are TRDV1 and TRDJ1; the junction holds 7 bases that match TRDD3. The sequence was collected from a human donor who was a Ugandan infant, either HIV-exposed or HIV-unexposed (not recorded which). Sequencing was performed on peripheral blood, taken at time point 1 of longitudinal follow-up. In nucleotide form, the sequence is TGTGCTCTTGGGGAACTCCGGGCAGGGGATAGTGTCACCGATAATCTCATCTTT. Translated, it gives CALGELRAGDSVTDNLIF.